This T cell receptor (beta chain) came from a study of blood T cell repertoires in COVID-19. Study context: PBMCs, B-cell-depleted T cells, or T cells were the source of the cDNA or gDNA that made up the material.

The protocol was immunoSEQ multiplex PCR, while the TCRdb copy is restricted to in-frame clones and leaves out a portion. The sample holds 200,000 to 250,000 clones, approximately 86% seen once. This receptor was taken from a woman between 40 and 55 years old with acute COVID-19. The sequenced sample consisted of PBMCs or T cells enriched from blood (not recorded which).

The CDR3: CASSTGTSAAYKQYF. For the CDR3, the DNA is TGTGCCAGTAGCACCGGGACTAGCGCGGCCTATAAGCAGTACTTC. The chain combines TRBV19 with TRBJ2-7; 10 bases fit TRBD2. V trimming: 6 bases; J trimming: 8 bases; junction bases outside the gene matches: 13. This CDR3 comprises 15 residues. Germline V lookup: CDR1 LNHDA, CDR2 SQIVND (reference sequence).